This T cell receptor (beta chain) was captured by sequencing in a study of T-cell memory formation after mild COVID-19. 5'RACE primed at constant segments yielded TCR alpha and TCR beta cDNA libraries bearing sample barcodes and UMIs. From the 5' RACE reads, TCRdb called clonotypes with MiXCR, one entry per CDR3 protein. The table shows approximately 150,000 distinct CDR3 sequences, with under 25% occurring only once. This CDR3 contains 16 residues. CDR1 and CDR2 from the germline V gene are MNHEY and SVGAGI. Trimming shortened V by 4 bases and J by 4 bases, and 19 bases separated the two germline ends. Study-wide findings and caveats: Contracting clones, day 15 to 85, had balanced CD4/CD8, and later expanders favored CD4+. Contracting CD4+ clones were located mainly in CM and EM, and CD8+ clones in EMRA. The pre-infection memory compartment contained some responding clones, suggesting cross-reactive memory joined.

This clonotype was counted a few times. Its antigen is not known. The clonotype originates from an adult woman who had mild COVID-19 (a few samples of this study predate the infection). Cell type and time point are not known. The chain combines TRBV6-5 with TRBJ1-2, with D possibly TRBD1 on 5 matching bases. The sample comprised PBMCs or a T cell subset sorted from them (not recorded which). The CDR3 DNA is TGTGCCAGCAGTTCCCATGCGGGGGACCGAATCTATGGCTACACCTTC. Protein product: CASSSHAGDRIYGYTF.